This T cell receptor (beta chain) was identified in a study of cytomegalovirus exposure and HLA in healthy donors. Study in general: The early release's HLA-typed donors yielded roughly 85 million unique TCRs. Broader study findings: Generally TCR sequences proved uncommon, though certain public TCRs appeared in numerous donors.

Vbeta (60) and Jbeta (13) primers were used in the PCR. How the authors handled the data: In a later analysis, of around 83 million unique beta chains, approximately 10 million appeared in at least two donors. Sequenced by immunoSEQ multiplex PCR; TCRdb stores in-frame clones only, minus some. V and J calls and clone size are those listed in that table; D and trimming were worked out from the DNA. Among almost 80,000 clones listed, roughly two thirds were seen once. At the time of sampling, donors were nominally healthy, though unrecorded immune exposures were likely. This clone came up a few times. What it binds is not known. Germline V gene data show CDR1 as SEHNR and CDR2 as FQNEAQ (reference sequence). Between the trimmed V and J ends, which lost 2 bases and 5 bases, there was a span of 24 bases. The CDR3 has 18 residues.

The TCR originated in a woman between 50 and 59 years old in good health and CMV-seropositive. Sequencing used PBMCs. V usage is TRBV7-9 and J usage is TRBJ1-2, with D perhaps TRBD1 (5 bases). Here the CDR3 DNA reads TGTGCCAGCAGCTTACTAAATACCCCGGCGGGGGACGCTTATGGCTACACCTTC. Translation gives CASSLLNTPAGDAYGYTF.